The rows below give T cell receptor beta chains drawn from one sample of a study of shared clonotypes between healthy human individuals. TCRdb's table, derived via immunoSEQ multiplex PCR, lists solely in-frame clones and lacks some. This sample has 110,000 or so clones, with approximately 70% found just once. Sequences were obtained from memory CD8+ T cells sorted from blood. The receptors originated from a woman aged 30 to 39 in good health. Both conserved end residues are part of each CDR3. D genes are given only for firm matches. Clone size is shown for a subset of rows, as once, few, many or a class of expanded clone.

d_call	clone_size	v_call	j_call	cdr3_length	cdr3_aa	cdr3_nt
TRBD1	-	TRBV7-8	TRBJ2-6	19	CASSPNPGTGGLRANVLTF	TGTGCCAGCAGCCCCAACCCCGGGACAGGGGGCCTTCGGGCCAACGTCCTGACTTTC
-	few	TRBV30	TRBJ1-4	14	CAWVPTPRGEKLFF	TGTGCCTGGGTTCCGACTCCGCGGGGTGAAAAACTGTTTTTT
-	-	TRBV2	TRBJ1-5	14	CASRTPGYNQPQHF	TGTGCCAGTCGTACTCCGGGATACAATCAGCCCCAGCATTTT
-	-	TRBV5-4	TRBJ2-7	15	CASSTVGRLSYEQYF	TGTGCCAGCAGTACCGTGGGGAGACTCTCCTACGAGCAGTACTTC
-	-	TRBV5-4	TRBJ1-1	13	CASSLEENTEAFF	TGTGCCAGCAGCTTGGAAGAGAACACTGAAGCTTTCTTT
TRBD2	-	TRBV4-1	TRBJ2-3	17	CASSQDPPSGSRNTQYF	TGCGCCAGCAGCCAAGATCCCCCTAGCGGGAGTAGGAATACGCAGTATTTT
TRBD2	-	TRBV2	TRBJ2-1	15	CASYLGTSSYNEQFF	TGTGCCAGCTATCTAGGGACTAGCAGCTACAATGAGCAGTTCTTC
-	-	TRBV28	TRBJ1-2	14	CASSIMTSVYGYTF	TGTGCCAGCAGTATCATGACCAGCGTATATGGCTACACCTTC
-	few	TRBV28	TRBJ1-2	17	CASSLRYMQGSNYGYTF	TGTGCCAGCAGTTTAAGGTATATGCAGGGATCCAACTATGGCTACACCTTC
-	-	TRBV29-1	TRBJ2-7	13	CSAQETREYEQYF	TGCAGCGCCCAAGAAACGCGGGAATACGAGCAGTACTTC
-	-	TRBV6-1	TRBJ2-1	15	CASSLTSSDYNEQFF	TGTGCCAGCAGTTTGACCTCGTCAGACTACAATGAGCAGTTCTTC
-	once	TRBV18	TRBJ2-7	17	CASSPGFDSPGLYEQYF	TGTGCCAGCTCACCGGGCTTTGACAGCCCCGGCCTATACGAGCAGTACTTC
-	-	TRBV10-3	TRBJ2-7	15	CAISESWHPRDEQYF	TGTGCCATCAGTGAGAGCTGGCACCCCCGGGACGAGCAGTACTTC
-	-	TRBV6-4	TRBJ2-7	16	CASSLQPSAPVYEQYF	TGTGCCAGCAGTCTACAACCTTCCGCCCCGGTTTACGAGCAGTACTTC
-	-	TRBV5-1	TRBJ2-1	14	CASNRDSIYNEQFF	TGCGCCAGCAACCGGGACTCCATATACAATGAGCAGTTCTTC
-	-	TRBV27	TRBJ2-1	16	CASSLLAGSSYNEQFF	TGTGCCAGCAGTTTACTCGCAGGGAGCTCCTACAATGAGCAGTTCTTC
TRBD2	-	TRBV6-1	TRBJ2-3	15	CASTFASGSTDTQYF	TGTGCCAGCACCTTCGCTAGCGGATCCACAGATACGCAGTATTTT
TRBD2	few	TRBV19	TRBJ2-7	14	CASSDMGGSGEQYF	TGTGCCAGTAGCGATATGGGCGGGAGCGGCGAGCAGTACTTC
-	-	TRBV2	TRBJ1-4	13	CASQGQGYEKLFF	TGTGCCAGCCAAGGGCAGGGTTACGAAAAACTGTTTTTT
TRBD2	once	TRBV4-1	TRBJ2-3	16	CASSQRGTSGTDTQYF	TGCGCCAGCAGCCAACGCGGGACTAGCGGGACTGATACGCAGTATTTT